The next 15 T cell receptor beta chains were all read from a single sample in a study of blood T cell repertoires in COVID-19. Repertoires were generated with immunoSEQ multiplex PCR, while TCRdb's copy carries only in-frame clones and drops some. The repertoire holds roughly 400,000 clones, with 88% as singletons. Sequencing was performed on PBMCs or T cells enriched from blood (not recorded which). The receptors derive from a woman aged 18-35 years who had been exposed to COVID-19.

CDR3: CATSLGGDTEAFF. Written as DNA, the CDR3 is TGTGCCACCAGCCTTGGAGGGGACACTGAAGCTTTCTTT. The chain employs TRBV15 and TRBJ1-1, with D perhaps matching TRBD1 (5 bases). This CDR3 is built from 13 residues. The V end lost 5 bases, the J end lost 3 bases, and 10 bases lay between the germline ends. Germline-derived CDR1 and CDR2 are LNHNV and YYDKDF (reference sequence).

V is TRBV28 and J is TRBJ1-5; TRBD1 is a possible D gene (5 bases). CDR3 length: 17 amino acids. Trimming shortened V by 2 bases and J by 7 bases, and 21 bases separated the two germline ends. Germline V gene sequence: CDR1 MDHEN, CDR2 SYDVKM. The CDR3: CASSLGGFGFIGQPQHF. The CDR3 DNA follows: TGTGCCAGCAGTTTAGGGGGGTTTGGTTTTATCGGACAGCCCCAGCATTTT.

CDR3 sequence: CASSLVEGVDQPQHF. The DNA of the CDR3 is TGTGCCAGCAGTTTAGTAGAGGGAGTCGATCAGCCCCAGCATTTT. The rearrangement uses TRBV28 and TRBJ1-5; D not certain. Trimming shortened V by 2 bases and J by 5 bases, and 13 bases separated the two germline ends. Germline CDR1 is MDHEN and CDR2 is SYDVKM. The CDR3 has 15 residues.

CDR3 loop: CASSPPDEKLFF. As DNA, the CDR3 is TGTGCCAGCAGCCCTCCGGATGAAAAACTGTTTTTT. The V call is TRBV3-1 (or the pseudogene TRBV3-2), the J call TRBJ1-4; the D is unclear. Germline CDR1 and CDR2: LGHDT and YNNKEL (reference sequence). V lost 4 bases and J 6 bases, leaving 6 bases between the germline ends. This CDR3 has 12 residues.

This sequence joins TRBV19 and TRBJ1-5; tentative D call: TRBD1 (6 bases). This CDR3 has 15 residues. The germline V and J ends were trimmed by 1 base and 3 bases, with 10 bases remaining between them. Germline loops: CDR1 LNHDA, CDR2 SQIVND (reference sequence). The CDR3 DNA sequence: TGTGCCAGTAGTATAGGGACAGTCAACAATCAGCCCCAGCATTTT. Translating gives CASSIGTVNNQPQHF.

This clone was detected only once. This rearrangement joins TRBV5-8 to TRBJ2-7, with D unresolved. There are 13 residues in the CDR3. Between the trimmed V and J ends, which lost 2 bases and 9 bases, there was a span of 15 bases. CDR1 SGHTS and CDR2 YDEGEE come from the germline V gene. The chain's CDR3 is CASSFPPPTAQYF. For the CDR3, the DNA is TGTGCCAGCAGCTTCCCCCCGCCTACTGCGCAGTACTTC.

The chain is built from TRBV6-6 and TRBJ1-3, with D perhaps matching TRBD1 (6 bases). V dropped 5 bases and J dropped 1 base, with 21 bases sitting between them. This CDR3 region has 18 residues. Germline CDR1 reads MNHNY; CDR2 reads SVGAGI (reference sequence). The CDR3 nucleotides read TGTGCCAGCAGTCCATCTCTGGGGGACACGGCTTCTGGAAACACCATATATTTT. Translating gives CASSPSLGDTASGNTIYF.

J is TRBJ2-7 and V is TRBV3-1 (or the pseudogene TRBV3-2), with D maybe TRBD1 (6 bases). The CDR3 totals 13 residues. Deletions cut 8 bases from V and 1 base from J, with 12 bases between. CDR1 is LGHDT and CDR2 is YNNKEL in the germline V gene (reference sequence). In DNA form, the CDR3 reads TGTGCCAGCCGAGGACAGTATTCCTACGAGCAGTACTTC. Its translation is CASRGQYSYEQYF.

The rearrangement uses TRBV24-1 and TRBJ1-5; 7 bases line up with TRBD1. The V gene's germline CDR1 is KGHDR and CDR2 SFDVKD. This CDR3 region has 15 residues. Losses at the gene ends were 10 bases for V and 2 bases for J; bases not matched to a gene: 10. CDR3 in amino acids: CATAKTGERNQPQHF. DNA for the CDR3: TGTGCCACGGCGAAAACAGGGGAGCGCAATCAGCCCCAGCATTTT.

The V and J genes are TRBV10-3 and TRBJ1-1, with TRBD1 as a possible D gene (5 bases). In germline, CDR1 is ENHRY, CDR2 SYGVKD. The CDR3 length is 15 residues. Trimming removed 3 bases at V and 1 base at J, with 12 bases between. The CDR3 bases are TGTGCCATCAGTGACTCCAGGGTCACGAACACTGAAGCTTTCTTT. It specifies CAISDSRVTNTEAFF.

V and J are TRBV7-9 and TRBJ2-7; tentative D call: TRBD2 (6 bases). Germline-derived CDR1 and CDR2 are SEHNR and FQNEAQ (reference sequence). The CDR3 consists of 12 residues. Trimming stripped 5 bases from V and 3 bases from J, with 8 bases between. The chain's CDR3 is CASSVGSYEQYF. CDR3 DNA: TGTGCCAGCAGCGTCGGGAGCTACGAGCAGTACTTC.

The chain recombines TRBV27 with TRBJ2-3; D possibly corresponds to TRBD2 (6 bases). There are 14 residues in the CDR3. Germline CDR1 and CDR2: MNHEY and SMNVEV (reference sequence). Trimming shortened V by 3 bases and J by 4 bases, and 11 bases separated the two germline ends. The CDR3 DNA reads TGTGCCAGCAGTTTCGGGAGATACTCAGATACGCAGTATTTT. Protein product: CASSFGRYSDTQYF.

This chain links TRBV24-1 with TRBJ2-2; tentative D call: TRBD2 (6 bases). V lost 6 bases to trimming and J lost 3 bases, with 22 bases between them. The length of the CDR3 is 18 residues. Germline V gene data show CDR1 as KGHDR and CDR2 as SFDVKD. The CDR3 DNA follows: TGTGCCACCAGTTCATTCGCCAGGGTAAGGGAGGACACCGGGGAGCTGTTTTTT. This encodes CATSSFARVREDTGELFF.

This clone has only a few counts. V usage is TRBV29-1 and J usage is TRBJ2-2, with D perhaps matching TRBD1 (6 bases). CDR3 size: 12 residues. Trimming shortened V by 6 bases and J by 1 base, and 6 bases separated the two germline ends. Germline CDR1 SQVTM, CDR2 ANQGSEA. CDR3 sequence reads: CSVGQNTGELFF. CDR3 sequence (DNA): TGCAGCGTGGGACAGAACACCGGGGAGCTGTTTTTT.

Written as DNA, the CDR3 is TGTGCCAGCAGTTTACCCCTAGATAACTATGGCTACACCTTC. This translates into CASSLPLDNYGYTF. The V and J genes are TRBV28 and TRBJ1-2; D call uncertain. This CDR3 has 14 residues. CDR1 and CDR2 from the germline V gene are MDHEN and SYDVKM. V was cut by 2 bases and J by 1 base, with 8 bases left in between.